This TCR beta chain emerged from a study of T cell repertoires in cytomegalovirus infection. Findings and caveats of the study: In two of eight donors, the top clonotype was HLA-C-restricted CMV-specific. Identification of carriers of CMV plus the relevant HLA was performed using cumulative public TCR beta family frequency.

MiXCR was run by TCRdb on the reads, yielding one entry per CDR3 protein. The sample consists of some 590,000 distinct CDR3 sequences, around 40% of them appearing once. Only a few counts were recorded for this clonotype. Its antigen is unknown. Germline V CDR1 and CDR2: SEHNR, FQNEAQ (reference sequence). V lost 5 bases, J lost 5 bases, and 7 bases lay in between. The CDR3 is made up of 11 amino acids. The genes are TRBV7-9 and TRBJ2-7; D gene uncertain. Source: cultured PBMCs, taken from culture after CMV antigen stimulation. This receptor was identified in a human donor in good health (CMV status not recorded). Some clones in this sample may be carry-over from other donors' samples. The CDR3 sequence is CASSSRNEQYF. CDR3 in DNA: TGTGCCAGCAGCAGTCGAAACGAGCAGTACTTC.